These 28 T cell receptor beta chains share one sample of origin, sequenced in a study of blood T cell repertoires in COVID-19. Profiling relied on immunoSEQ multiplex PCR, and the TCRdb table lists in-frame clones only, not all of them. The data show around 280,000 clones, with more than 75% seen just once and roughly 2.1% held by the top ten. The sample was peripheral blood. The receptors shown here come from a woman between 25 and 40 years old who had recovered from COVID-19.

The V call is TRBV3-1 (or the pseudogene TRBV3-2), the J call TRBJ2-3, with 8 bases matching TRBD2. This CDR3 region has 16 residues. Looked up from germline, CDR1 is LGHDT and CDR2 is YNNKEL (reference sequence). V was pared by 1 base and J by 0 bases, with 3 bases of the junction left unmatched. For the CDR3, the DNA is TGTGCCAGCAGCCAAGTAGCGGGGAAAAGCACAGATACGCAGTATTTT. Translation: CASSQVAGKSTDTQYF.

The chain carries TRBV10-2 and TRBJ1-1, with TRBD1 matching 9 bases. Germline lookup yields CDR1 WSHSY and CDR2 SAAADI. After removal of 2 bases from V and 6 bases from J, the junction contained 7 bases not matched to a gene. The CDR3 loop spans 15 amino acids. The CDR3 loop reads CASSETQGALAEAFF. In DNA, the CDR3 is TGCGCCAGCAGTGAGACACAGGGGGCGCTGGCTGAAGCTTTCTTT.

The chain recombines TRBV7-2 with TRBJ1-2; 7 positions agree with TRBD1. This CDR3 is built from 13 residues. Germline V CDR1 and CDR2: SGHTA, FQGNSA. With V trimmed by 5 bases and J by 4 bases, 4 bases remained unmatched. CDR3 sequence: CASSLGTVYGYTF. CDR3 sequence (DNA): TGTGCCAGCAGCCTCGGGACAGTCTATGGCTACACCTTC.

The CDR3 loop is CASSLAGVNTGELFF. The CDR3 DNA follows: TGCGCCAGCAGCTTGGCCGGGGTTAACACCGGGGAGCTGTTTTTT. The chain links TRBV5-1 to TRBJ2-2; tentatively, D is TRBD2 (5 bases). V lost 0 bases and J lost 2, with 8 bases in between. The germline V gene encodes CDR1 SGHRS and CDR2 YFSETQ. The CDR3 extends over 15 amino acids.

The V and J genes are TRBV19 and TRBJ2-2, with TRBD2 matching over 7 bases. The germline gives CDR1 LNHDA, CDR2 SQIVND (reference sequence). The CDR3 length is 12 residues. V trimming: 10 bases; J trimming: 4 bases; junction bases outside the gene matches: 3. Here the CDR3 DNA reads TGTGCCACAGGGACTATCACCGGGGAGCTGTTTTTT. Protein product: CATGTITGELFF. The variable domain in full, with the rest retrieved from reference TRBV19 and TRBJ2-2, is DGGITQSPKYLFRKEGQNVTLSCEQNLNHDAMYWYRQDPGQGLRLIYYSQIVNDFQKGDIAEGYSVSREKKESFPLTVTSAQKNPTAFYLCATGTITGELFFGEGSRLTVL.

This chain joins TRBV2 and TRBJ2-1; D possibly corresponds to TRBD2 (6 bases). Per the germline V gene, CDR1 is SNHLY and CDR2 is FYNNEI. CDR3 length equals 13 residues. V shed 10 bases and J shed 3 bases, with 13 bases lying between them. CDR3 sequence (DNA): TGTGCCAAACAAAGGGGAGGCTACAATGAGCAGTTCTTC. This encodes CAKQRGGYNEQFF.

V is TRBV7-2 and J is TRBJ2-3; the match to TRBD1 covers 7 bases. J was trimmed by 3 bases and V by 1 base; bases with no gene match: 7. The germline V gene has CDR1 SGHTA and CDR2 FQGNSA. CDR3 length: 16 residues. The DNA for the CDR3 is TGTGCCAGCAGCTTAGACCGGACAGGTGGGACAGATACGCAGTATTTT. Amino acid sequence: CASSLDRTGGTDTQYF.

The chain joins TRBV5-1 to TRBJ2-5, with 8 bases lining up with TRBD2. J gave up 1 base and V 0 bases, and 2 bases lay outside the gene matches. Germline CDR1 is SGHRS and CDR2 is YFSETQ. The CDR3 has 15 amino acids. The CDR3 protein is CASSLDTSGQETQYF. The CDR3 DNA reads as TGCGCCAGCAGCTTGGATACTAGCGGCCAAGAGACCCAGTACTTC. The full variable domain, completed using reference TRBV5-1 and TRBJ2-5, is KAGVTQTPRYLIKTRGQQVTLSCSPISGHRSVSWYQQTPGQGLQFLFEYFSETQRNKGNFPGRFSGRQFSNSRSEMNVSTLELGDSALYLCASSLDTSGQETQYFGPGTRLLVL.

The count of this clone is one. Distinct nucleotide sequences in the sample also encode this CDR3. The V gene is TRBV5-1, the J gene TRBJ2-3, with TRBD2 matching over 13 bases. Germline values: CDR1 SGHRS, CDR2 YFSETQ. CDR3 length: 17 amino acids. V shed 0 bases, J shed 0 bases, and the junction held 1 base outside the gene matches. The CDR3 region is CASSLGLAGGSTDTQYF. The CDR3 bases are TGCGCCAGCAGCTTGGGACTAGCGGGGGGTAGCACAGATACGCAGTATTTT.

V usage is TRBV27 and J usage is TRBJ1-1, with unresolved D. CDR3 length equals 16 residues. CDR1 and CDR2 from the germline V gene are MNHEY and SMNVEV (reference sequence). Trimming cost V 3 bases and J 1 base, with 15 bases left between them. CDR3 DNA: TGTGCCAGCAGTTTCCGACTCGAGCTCTCGAACACTGAAGCTTTCTTT. Protein sequence: CASSFRLELSNTEAFF.

This chain connects TRBV4-2 to TRBJ2-2, with 8 bases that match TRBD2. Germline CDR1 is LGHNA and CDR2 is YNFKEQ. The CDR3 totals 17 residues. Unmatched junction bases numbered 7, after V lost 1 base and J lost 3 bases. CDR3 sequence reads: CASSQVGSGVHTGELFF. CDR3 coding DNA: TGTGCCAGCAGCCAAGTCGGTAGCGGGGTTCACACCGGGGAGCTGTTTTTT.

J is TRBJ2-7 and V is TRBV11-2; 7 bases agree with TRBD1. Germline CDR1 and CDR2: SGHAT and FQNNGV. The V gene end was trimmed by 5 bases and the J gene end by 0 bases; junction bases not matched to a gene: 7. This CDR3 spans 15 amino acids. Here the CDR3 DNA reads TGTGCCAGCAGCGTGGGACAGTCCCCCTCCTACGAGCAGTACTTC. Protein product: CASSVGQSPSYEQYF.

The chain employs TRBV7-2 and TRBJ2-5; D perhaps matches TRBD2 (7 bases). Between the trimmed V and J ends, which lost 6 bases and 0 bases, there was a span of 14 bases. Per the germline V gene, CDR1 is SGHTA and CDR2 is FQGNSA. The CDR3 runs to 15 residues. The CDR3 nucleotides are TGTGCCAGCAGAGGGGGGGGGACAAACCAAGAGACCCAGTACTTC. Translation gives CASRGGGTNQETQYF.

This chain connects TRBV19 to TRBJ1-2, with 7 bases fitting TRBD1. The junction had 6 bases not matched to a gene; V was cut back by 5 bases and J by 6 bases. CDR1 and CDR2 (germline): LNHDA, SQIVND (reference sequence). This CDR3 has 13 residues. The CDR3 is CASSRQGGNGYTF. The DNA for the CDR3 is TGTGCCAGTAGTCGTCAGGGGGGTAATGGCTACACCTTC.

The chain couples TRBV7-2 to TRBJ1-1, with D perhaps TRBD1 (5 bases). This CDR3 has 14 residues. Germline V gives CDR1 SGHTA, CDR2 FQGNSA. V was pared by 5 bases and J by 1 base, with 11 bases between. The CDR3 reads CASSLQGPNTEAFF. The CDR3 bases are TGTGCCAGCAGCCTGCAGGGCCCGAACACTGAAGCTTTCTTT.

The chain couples TRBV4-2 to TRBJ2-1; possibly TRBD2 for D (5 bases). There are 15 residues in the CDR3. V lost 6 bases to trimming and J lost 3 bases, with 15 bases between them. The germline CDR1 and CDR2 sequences are LGHNA and YNFKEQ. The DNA for the CDR3 is TGTGCCAGCAGACCCAACGTAGGGAGCTACAATGAGCAGTTCTTC. Its translation is CASRPNVGSYNEQFF.

This clone appeared once. J is TRBJ1-1 and V is TRBV5-4, with D unclear. The CDR3 runs to 14 residues. The germline V gene has CDR1 SGHNT and CDR2 YYREEE (reference sequence). Trimming shortened V by 1 base and J by 11 bases, and 18 bases separated the two germline ends. The CDR3 sequence is CASSLLKESRVAFF. The CDR3 DNA follows: TGTGCCAGCAGCTTGCTTAAAGAATCTCGGGTGGCTTTCTTT.

The gene calls are TRBV27 and TRBJ1-4, with D unclear. Germline CDR1 reads MNHEY; CDR2 reads SMNVEV (reference sequence). The CDR3 is 13 residues long. Deletions cut 3 bases from V and 7 bases from J, with 9 bases between. The CDR3 DNA is TGTGCCAGCAGTTTTTCTCGCGGTGAAAAACTGTTTTTT. Translating gives CASSFSRGEKLFF.

This clone was counted ten times or more. This chain connects TRBV24-1 to TRBJ2-3, with D unclear. Trimming took 3 bases from V and 6 from J, leaving 3 bases between them. The CDR3 consists of 11 residues. Germline loops: CDR1 KGHDR, CDR2 SFDVKD. CDR3 coding DNA: TGTGCCACCAGTGATCTGGATACGCAGTATTTT. Translation: CATSDLDTQYF.

In DNA form, the CDR3 reads TGCGCCAGCAGCTTGTTTGCAGGGGACCACGAGCAGTACTTC. It specifies CASSLFAGDHEQYF. V and J are TRBV5-1 and TRBJ2-7, with D perhaps matching TRBD1 (6 bases). V lost 1 base, J lost 5 bases, and 13 bases lay in between. The CDR3 loop spans 14 amino acids. The V gene's germline CDR1 is SGHRS and CDR2 YFSETQ. Based on the CDR3 plus reference TRBV5-1 and TRBJ2-7, the full variable domain is KAGVTQTPRYLIKTRGQQVTLSCSPISGHRSVSWYQQTPGQGLQFLFEYFSETQRNKGNFPGRFSGRQFSNSRSEMNVSTLELGDSALYLCASSLFAGDHEQYFGPGTRLTVT.

The chain couples TRBV10-3 to TRBJ2-1; 15 nucleotides align to TRBD2. CDR3 length: 15 residues. Germline CDR1 is ENHRY and CDR2 is SYGVKD. After removal of 10 bases from V and 9 bases from J, the junction contained 10 bases not matched to a gene. CDR3 nucleotides: TGTGCCACCGGGCCGGGACTAGCGGGAGGCGGTGAGCAGTTCTTC. Its protein product is CATGPGLAGGGEQFF.

This clone has only a few counts. J is TRBJ1-5 and V is TRBV3-1 (or the pseudogene TRBV3-2); D possibly corresponds to TRBD1 (5 bases). CDR3 length: 13 residues. Deletions cut 6 bases from V and 3 bases from J, with 9 bases between. Germline values: CDR1 LGHDT, CDR2 YNNKEL (reference sequence). The CDR3 region is CASRGALNQPQHF. CDR3 nucleotides: TGTGCCAGCAGAGGGGCCCTCAATCAGCCCCAGCATTTT.

The chain couples TRBV29-1 to TRBJ1-2; D is undetermined. Trimming cost V 7 bases and J 4 bases, with 13 bases left between them. Germline CDR1 is SQVTM and CDR2 is ANQGSEA. CDR3 length equals 12 residues. Here the CDR3 DNA reads TGCAGCGCTCTGATACAGATCTATGGCTACACCTTC. It specifies CSALIQIYGYTF.

J is TRBJ2-3 and V is TRBV6-6; 14 nucleotides agree with TRBD2. This CDR3 comprises 16 residues. V shed 5 bases, J shed 5 bases, and the junction held 6 bases outside the gene matches. The germline CDR1 and CDR2 sequences are MNHNY and SVGAGI (reference sequence). The CDR3 spells CASSRLAGGPGDTQYF. The CDR3 DNA reads TGTGCCAGCAGTAGACTAGCGGGGGGGCCCGGAGATACGCAGTATTTT.

This clone was detected a few times. The CDR3 region is CSVGFRGPNTGELFF. The CDR3, as DNA: TGCAGCGTTGGATTCCGGGGTCCGAACACCGGGGAGCTGTTTTTT. The chain is built from TRBV29-1 and TRBJ2-2; perhaps TRBD2 as D (5 bases). Per germline, CDR1 SQVTM and CDR2 ANQGSEA. The V end was cut by 4 bases, the J end by 0 bases, with 12 bases between. The CDR3 has 15 residues.

This chain connects TRBV3-1 (or the pseudogene TRBV3-2) to TRBJ2-2; 13 nucleotides agree with TRBD2. J lost 3 bases, V lost 2 bases, and 12 bases had no gene match. From germline, CDR1 is LGHDT and CDR2 YNNKEL (reference sequence). This CDR3 has 20 amino acids. CDR3 sequence (DNA): TGTGCCAGCAGCCAATTACCGGGACTAGCGGGGCCTGAAGACACCGGGGAGCTGTTTTTT. Translation: CASSQLPGLAGPEDTGELFF.

The rearrangement uses TRBV13 and TRBJ2-1; 7 bases line up with TRBD2. Germline V gives CDR1 PRHDT, CDR2 FYEKMQ (reference sequence). The V gene end was trimmed by 5 bases and the J gene end by 6 bases; junction bases not matched to a gene: 7. The CDR3 spans 14 residues. The CDR3 nucleotides read TGTGCCAGCAGCCAGGGAGGGTCTCGCAATGAGCAGTTCTTC. Its protein product is CASSQGGSRNEQFF.

The chain employs TRBV30 and TRBJ2-2, with D tentatively TRBD2 (7 bases). V gave up 3 bases and J gave up 0 bases, with 17 bases separating them. This CDR3 contains 17 residues. Looked up from germline, CDR1 is GTSNPN and CDR2 is SVGIG (reference sequence). CDR3 bases: TGTGCCTGGAGCTCCTGGAGGGGGGGGCCGAACACCGGGGAGCTGTTTTTT. It is translated as CAWSSWRGGPNTGELFF.